Listed below are T cell receptor beta chains from one sample, sequenced in a study of neoadjuvant anti-PD-1 for oral cavity cancer. The repertoire was sequenced with immunoSEQ multiplex PCR; TCRdb's copy has only in-frame clones and lacks some. The data show around 17,000 clones, 67% seen once. This material consisted of PBMCs, taken before nivolumab (anti-PD-1) treatment. Every receptor here comes from a person between 40 and 79 years old with oral cavity squamous cell carcinoma. The CDR3 runs from the conserved cysteine through the conserved F or W. The order of the fields is V gene, J gene, CDR3 protein.

>TRBV2|TRBJ1-3
CASSREGSSGNTIYF
>TRBV28|TRBJ1-2
CASSSLGVYGYTF
>TRBV10-2|TRBJ2-6
CAAEGDTAGANVLTF
>TRBV6-5|TRBJ1-3
CASRTRQNSGNTIYF
>TRBV7-8|TRBJ2-4
CASSFGGGNIQYF
>TRBV28|TRBJ2-7
CASRSLDRGAYEQYF
>TRBV5-1|TRBJ2-7
CASSVGAVDYEQYF
>TRBV29-1|TRBJ2-1
CSVEDPGSREQFF
>TRBV28|TRBJ2-5
CASREGLAGNQETQYF
>TRBV11-3|TRBJ2-2
CASSLRGNTGELFF
>TRBV19|TRBJ2-2
CASSMVYGGTGELFF
>TRBV7-2|TRBJ1-3
CASSSTVSGNTIYF
>TRBV10-3|TRBJ1-2
CAISDSSGYTF
>TRBV6-6|TRBJ1-6
CASRPGHWALHF
>TRBV30|TRBJ2-1
CAWSRGTSDYNEQFF
>TRBV27|TRBJ2-2
CASKRDRVLDNTGELFF
>TRBV30|TRBJ1-5
CAWSVTGGDGQPQHF
>TRBV6-1|TRBJ2-7
CASSTLGTGTYEQYF
>TRBV5-1|TRBJ2-3
CASRMPGLGSDTQYF
>TRBV19|TRBJ1-5
CASSGRINQPQHF
>TRBV25-1|TRBJ2-5
CASSGGLQETQYF
>TRBV6-5|TRBJ2-1
CASNWGDEQFF
>TRBV6-1|TRBJ2-4
CPPGPDGLAKNIQYF
>TRBV5-6|TRBJ1-2
CASSLSPGSYGYTF
>TRBV12-5|TRBJ2-5
CASGLVSWERETQYF
>TRBV30|TRBJ1-2
CAWSWGNYGYTF
>TRBV19|TRBJ1-2
CASTPGQDLGYGYTF
>TRBV29-1|TRBJ2-1
CSARYGTSALSSYNEQFF
>TRBV5-4|TRBJ2-7
CASSGDITSYEQYF
>TRBV25-1|TRBJ2-7
CASTDRDRSYEQYF
>TRBV18|TRBJ1-5
CASSPPGQGRHQPQHF
>TRBV28|TRBJ2-1
CASRLGGSSYNEQFF
>TRBV27|TRBJ1-1
CASIELGGVNTEAFF
>TRBV5-1|TRBJ2-7
CASSLNGYEQYF
>TRBV15|TRBJ1-4
CATSGLTGEAEEKLFF
>TRBV7-6|TRBJ1-1
CASSRQGTNTEAFF
>TRBV27|TRBJ1-1
CASSVTGSGNTEAFF
>TRBV6-6|TRBJ2-1
CASSYSTSGSWNEQFF
>TRBV27|TRBJ2-5
CASSLRYGLAGLQETQYF
>TRBV5-1|TRBJ2-3
CASSLGRGPDTDTQYF
>TRBV9|TRBJ1-1
CASSAGQGRPEAFF
>TRBV2|TRBJ2-3
CASKVMGGGSTDTQYF
>TRBV10-2|TRBJ2-3
CASMAPRGTDTQYF
>TRBV2|TRBJ2-1
CASCRDYSNSEQFF
>TRBV19|TRBJ1-2
CASSLSPFGGFYGYTF
>TRBV7-8|TRBJ2-1
CASSLGTSGSPYNEQFF
>TRBV7-8|TRBJ1-1
CASSFSLNTEAFF
>TRBV6-5|TRBJ1-5
CASGYRAGQPQHF
>TRBV25-1|TRBJ2-7
CAVGTSLSYEQYF
>TRBV30|TRBJ2-2
CASSMFRGSNTGELFF
>TRBV15|TRBJ1-2
CATSTRTGADGYTF
>TRBV6-1|TRBJ2-7
CASSELTSGEQYF
>TRBV6-6|TRBJ1-5
CASLYGNNQPQHF
>TRBV29-1|TRBJ2-7
CSATGGHSEQYF
>TRBV15|TRBJ1-2
CATSRGPEADAGYTF